This T cell receptor (beta chain) emerged from a study of immune heterogeneity within non-small cell lung tumors. This clonotype was seen a handful of times. Multiplex PCR employing 32 V and 13 J primers generated amplicons of the TCR beta CDR3. From the multiplex PCR reads, TCRdb called clonotypes with MiXCR, one entry per CDR3 protein. The repertoire includes thousands of distinct CDR3 sequences, 45% to 55% of them detected once, and around 10% sits in the top ten. As template, the study used bulk tumor genomic DNA at approximately 640 ng per sample. Surgeons took several biopsies per primary tumor, spaced far apart, during surgery. Enrolled patients presented with newly diagnosed, previously untreated non-small cell lung cancer and underwent curative surgery. This TCR derives from a man aged 55 to 69 with non-small cell lung cancer. Sequencing was performed on lung tumor tissue.

CDR3 sequence: CASSEGDRGRKTQYF. The CDR3 DNA is TGTGCCAGCAGTGAAGGGGACAGGGGGCGGAAGACCCAGTACTTC. The chain is built from TRBV2 and TRBJ2-5; 12 bases are shared with TRBD1. The germline gives CDR1 SNHLY, CDR2 FYNNEI. Unmatched junction bases numbered 3, after V lost 1 base and J lost 6 bases. There are 15 residues in the CDR3.